This entry lists 2 T cell receptor beta chains sequenced from one sample in a study of monozygotic twins with cystic fibrosis. Repertoires were generated with immunoSEQ multiplex PCR, while TCRdb's copy carries only in-frame clones and drops some. The repertoire holds around 10,000 clones, with 96% as singletons. Material for sequencing was blood. The receptor source for this set is a boy aged 5-17 years with cystic fibrosis.

V usage is TRBV7-2 and J usage is TRBJ1-2, with TRBD1 identical over 7 bases. The V gene's germline CDR1 is SGHTA and CDR2 FQGNSA. CDR3 length equals 12 residues. With 1 base clipped from V and 8 bases from J, the junction kept 1 base outside the gene matches. The CDR3 region is CASSLEGAGYTF. The CDR3 DNA sequence: TGTGCCAGCAGCTTAGAGGGGGCGGGCTACACCTTC.

The chain recombines TRBV7-9 with TRBJ1-3; D remains unclear. Germline V gives CDR1 SEHNR, CDR2 FQNEAQ (reference sequence). Deletions cut 5 bases from V and 0 bases from J, with 14 bases between. The CDR3 consists of 16 residues. This CDR3 reads CASSTSGVVSGNTIYF. The CDR3 nucleotides are TGTGCCAGCAGCACCAGTGGGGTAGTCTCTGGAAACACCATATATTTT.